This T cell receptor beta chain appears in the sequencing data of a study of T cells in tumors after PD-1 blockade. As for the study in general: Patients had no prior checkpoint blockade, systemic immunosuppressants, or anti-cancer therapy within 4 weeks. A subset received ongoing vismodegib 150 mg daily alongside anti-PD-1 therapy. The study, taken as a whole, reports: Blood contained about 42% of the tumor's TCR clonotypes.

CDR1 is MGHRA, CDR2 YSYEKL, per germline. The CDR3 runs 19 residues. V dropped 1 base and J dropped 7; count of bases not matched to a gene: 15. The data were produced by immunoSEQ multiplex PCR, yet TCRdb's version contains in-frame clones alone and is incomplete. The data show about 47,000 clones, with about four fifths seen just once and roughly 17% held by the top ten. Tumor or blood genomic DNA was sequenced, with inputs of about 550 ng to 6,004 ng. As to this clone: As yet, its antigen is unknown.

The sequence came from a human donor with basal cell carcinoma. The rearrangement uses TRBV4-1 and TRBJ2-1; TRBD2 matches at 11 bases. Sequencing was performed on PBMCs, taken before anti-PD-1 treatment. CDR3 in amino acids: CASSQGVASGRPSENEQFF. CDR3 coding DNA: TGCGCCAGCAGCCAAGGGGTAGCTAGCGGGAGGCCTTCGGAGAATGAGCAGTTCTTC.